What follows is one T cell receptor (beta chain) and its context. The data derive from a study of T cell responses to AZD1222 COVID-19 vaccine. The V gene lost 1 base and the J gene lost 1 base, with 11 bases spanning the gap. CDR3 length: 15 residues. Germline V gene sequence: CDR1 SGHAT, CDR2 FQDESV (reference sequence). The method was immunoSEQ multiplex PCR; TCRdb's version includes in-frame clones alone and lacks a portion of them. The sample has tens of thousands of clones, 70% to 90% seen once; the top ten hold less than 7%. The receptor comes from an adult in good health. The sequencing here drew on peripheral blood, taken on day 0 of AZD1222 vaccination. The genes are TRBV11-1 and TRBJ2-7; possibly TRBD2 for D (6 bases). The CDR3 is CASSLGGTVSYEQYF. CDR3 nucleotide sequence: TGTGCCAGCAGCTTAGGCGGGACGGTGTCCTACGAGCAGTACTTC.